This T cell receptor (beta chain) was profiled in a study of sequential checkpoint blockade in melanoma. Study in general: Arm A got nivolumab then ipilimumab; arm B the reverse, 1:1. Both treatment sequences were followed by maintenance nivolumab.

Assay: immunoSEQ multiplex PCR; the TCRdb copy retains only in-frame clones and omits some. The data hold tens of thousands of clones, with roughly 84% observed a single time. V lost 2 bases and J lost 5, with 12 bases in between. The CDR3 totals 15 residues. Germline CDR1 and CDR2: MNHEY and SMNVEV (reference sequence). Noted treatment: randomized to nivolumab then ipilimumab (arm A) or the reverse (arm B). None of the patients previously received DNA-damaging chemotherapy. Live CD3+CD8+ CD19− CD56− cells were sorted from PBMCs. The sequence derives from a human donor with melanoma. The specimen comprised CD8+ T cells sorted from blood (inferred from file names), sampled from a patient given nivolumab and ipilimumab in sequence. The J gene is TRBJ1-4, the V gene TRBV27, with D uncertain. The CDR3 reads CASSLTRRLNEKLFF. The CDR3, as DNA: TGTGCCAGCAGTTTAACAAGGCGGCTAAATGAAAAACTGTTTTTT.